This T cell receptor (beta chain) was identified in a study of PD-1 blockade in classical Hodgkin lymphoma. Study-wide results and caveats: Individuals who commenced nivolumab within less than 1 year of ASCT were excluded. Diminished baseline TCR diversity has been reported in newly diagnosed patients relative to healthy donors. Newly diagnosed and completely responding patients shared comparable baseline diversity. Possibly reflecting disease activity or prior therapy, repertoire differences have causes that remain undefined.

Assay: immunoSEQ multiplex PCR; the TCRdb copy retains only in-frame clones and omits some. This sample has 27,000 or so clones; over 60% occur once, and the top ten carry just under 2.5%. Between the trimmed V and J ends, which lost 2 bases and 2 bases, there was a span of 12 bases. The CDR3 extends over 15 amino acids. Looked up from germline, CDR1 is SGHTA and CDR2 is FQGNSA. No patient escaped relapse after autologous stem cell transplantation, and brentuximab vedotin exposure varied. Negative magnetic selection isolated CD4+ T cells from thawed PBMCs. Concerning this clone itself: The antigen is undetermined.

The V gene is TRBV7-2, the J gene TRBJ1-2, with D perhaps matching TRBD1 (5 bases). Sequenced here: CD4+ T cells from blood, sampled at baseline. The TCR was taken from a human donor with classical Hodgkin lymphoma. CDR3: CASSLNRGANYGYTF. The CDR3 DNA is TGTGCCAGCAGCTTAAACCGCGGGGCGAACTATGGCTACACCTTC.